The 24 T cell receptor beta chains below all came from one sample that was sequenced in a study of shared clonotypes between healthy human individuals. Profiling relied on immunoSEQ multiplex PCR, and the TCRdb table lists in-frame clones only, not all of them. Here the sample spans approximately 2.3 million clones, approximately 95% being singletons. The sequencing sample was made of naive CD4+ T cells from PBMCs. The subset is: CD45RA+ positively selected. All receptors derive from a man aged 18 to 30 in good health. Some clones in this sample may be carry-over from other donors' samples.

The chain recombines TRBV6-5 with TRBJ2-1; 14 bases match TRBD2. The CDR3 is 15 residues long. V lost 5 bases and J lost 9; bases outside the gene matches: 6. Germline CDR1 reads MNHEY; CDR2 reads SVGAGI. DNA for the CDR3: TGTGCCAGCAGTCGGACTAGCGGGAGGTTGGGTGAGCAGTTCTTC. This translates into CASSRTSGRLGEQFF.

V usage is TRBV28 and J usage is TRBJ2-1, with 10 bases fitting TRBD2. The CDR3 totals 17 residues. Germline V lookup: CDR1 MDHEN, CDR2 SYDVKM. The V segment lost 5 bases and the J segment 4 bases; nucleotides outside the gene matches: 11. The CDR3, as DNA: TGTGCCAGCAGTACGTCTAGCGGGGGTACCATATACAATGAGCAGTTCTTC. It specifies CASSTSSGGTIYNEQFF.

This rearrangement joins TRBV28 to TRBJ2-7, with 7 positions matching TRBD1. This CDR3 contains 16 residues. V shed 7 bases, J shed 4 bases, and the junction held 16 bases outside the gene matches. CDR1 MDHEN and CDR2 SYDVKM come from the germline V gene. The CDR3 nucleotides read TGTGCCAGCACCGTACCACCCCGGACAGGAACATACGAGCAGTACTTC. This gives the protein CASTVPPRTGTYEQYF. Filled out from reference TRBV28 and TRBJ2-7, the complete variable domain reads DVKVTQSSRYLVKRTGEKVFLECVQDMDHENMFWYRQDPGLGLRLIYFSYDVKMKEKGDIPEGYSVSREKKERFSLILESASTNQTSMYLCASTVPPRTGTYEQYFGPGTRLTVT.

The rearrangement joins TRBV19 to TRBJ1-4; no clear D gene. V lost 6 bases and J 10 bases, leaving 15 bases between the germline ends. The CDR3 covers 13 residues. Germline CDR1 and CDR2: LNHDA and SQIVND (reference sequence). CDR3 sequence reads: CASSGDWAGKLFF. Written as DNA, the CDR3 is TGTGCCAGTAGCGGCGACTGGGCCGGAAAACTGTTTTTT.

V is TRBV14 and J is TRBJ2-1, with 11 bases identical to TRBD2. Germline V CDR1 and CDR2: SGHDN, FVKESK. V lost 5 bases, J lost 3 bases, and 6 bases stayed unmatched. CDR3 length equals 16 residues. CDR3 amino acids: CASSYGLAGRYNEQFF. The CDR3 region has the DNA TGTGCCAGCAGCTACGGACTAGCGGGCCGCTACAATGAGCAGTTCTTC.

The chain is built from TRBV5-6 and TRBJ2-3; the match to TRBD2 covers 7 bases. Germline V gives CDR1 SGHDT, CDR2 YYEEEE. J lost 0 bases, V lost 0 bases, and 4 bases had no gene match. The CDR3 has 16 residues. The CDR3 nucleotides read TGTGCCAGCAGCTTGGGGCGGGAGAGAAGCACAGATACGCAGTATTTT. This encodes CASSLGRERSTDTQYF.

The genes are TRBV28 and TRBJ2-1; D uncertain. V lost 6 bases and J 9 bases, leaving 18 bases between the germline ends. In germline, CDR1 is MDHEN, CDR2 SYDVKM. The CDR3 is 14 amino acids. The CDR3 reads CASSPRGRSLEQFF. The CDR3 nucleotides read TGTGCCAGCAGCCCCCGTGGGCGGTCACTTGAGCAGTTCTTC.

Concerning this clone: The same CDR3 can be traced to other DNA sequences in this sample. The CDR3 coding sequence is TGTGCCAGCAGCTTCCGACAGGGGGATCAGCCCCAGCATTTT. Its translation: CASSFRQGDQPQHF. V and J are TRBV7-2 and TRBJ1-5, with TRBD1 matching over 9 bases. Germline CDR1 and CDR2: SGHTA and FQGNSA. There are 14 residues in the CDR3. V dropped 3 bases and J dropped 5; count of bases not matched to a gene: 2.

On this clone itself: Distinct nucleotide sequences in the sample also encode this CDR3. CDR3: CSVERTYNEQFF. CDR3 in DNA: TGCAGCGTCGAACGTACTTACAATGAGCAGTTCTTC. J is TRBJ2-1 and V is TRBV29-1; unclear D gene. Trimming took off 6 bases at V and 4 bases at J, with 10 bases between the two ends. This CDR3 region has 12 residues. CDR1 is SQVTM, CDR2 ANQGSEA, per germline.

This chain joins TRBV29-1 and TRBJ2-2; D possibly corresponds to TRBD2 (5 bases). The germline V and J ends were trimmed by 8 bases and 5 bases, with 21 bases remaining between them. The CDR3 length is 15 residues. Germline V lookup: CDR1 SQVTM, CDR2 ANQGSEA. The CDR3 here is CSSTDRERRTGELFF. Written as DNA, the CDR3 is TGCAGCTCAACTGATAGGGAGCGGAGGACCGGGGAGCTGTTTTTT.

The V and J genes are TRBV5-6 and TRBJ2-7; D remains ambiguous. Looked up from germline, CDR1 is SGHDT and CDR2 is YYEEEE. Trimming pared 3 bases from V and 9 bases from J, leaving 22 bases between. The length of the CDR3 is 15 residues. The CDR3 loop reads CASSSGRRSFELQYF. The CDR3 DNA reads TGTGCCAGCAGCTCGGGTCGGCGGAGCTTCGAGTTGCAGTACTTC.

The chain uses TRBV7-9 and TRBJ2-2; 10 positions agree with TRBD2. The CDR3 consists of 16 residues. Germline-derived CDR1 and CDR2 are SEHNR and FQNEAQ (reference sequence). Germline trimming cut 2 bases from V and 6 bases from J; bases unmatched to any gene: 6. The chain's CDR3 is CASSLLSGRAAGELFF. The CDR3 DNA follows: TGTGCCAGCAGCTTATTAAGCGGGAGGGCCGCCGGGGAGCTGTTTTTT.

V and J are TRBV27 and TRBJ2-7; maybe TRBD2 (5 bases). Germline V gene lookup returns CDR1 MNHEY and CDR2 SMNVEV (reference sequence). This CDR3 has 12 residues. V was clipped by 1 base and J by 7 bases, with 8 bases between them. The CDR3 coding sequence is TGTGCCAGCAGTTTATACCCGGGGGAGCAGTACTTC. Its protein product is CASSLYPGEQYF.

The V and J genes are TRBV28 and TRBJ1-2; 9 bases map to TRBD1. V lost 5 bases, J lost 0 bases, and 13 bases stayed unmatched. CDR3 length: 18 amino acids. Per germline, CDR1 MDHEN and CDR2 SYDVKM. Here the CDR3 reads CASSGFYRGPLSNYGYTF. CDR3 bases: TGTGCCAGCAGTGGTTTTTACAGGGGGCCTCTGTCTAACTATGGCTACACCTTC.

The chain has TRBV18 and TRBJ1-5; 8 bases match TRBD1. J was trimmed by 7 bases and V by 6 bases; bases with no gene match: 11. The CDR3 runs 15 residues. Germline lookup yields CDR1 KGHSH and CDR2 LQKENI. The chain's CDR3 is CASSVDRVPGQPQHF. The CDR3 DNA is TGTGCCAGCTCGGTGGACAGGGTTCCGGGGCAGCCCCAGCATTTT.

The V gene is TRBV6-6, the J gene TRBJ2-5; maybe TRBD1 (5 bases). V lost 7 bases to trimming and J lost 3 bases, with 6 bases between them. Germline CDR1 and CDR2: MNHNY and SVGAGI (reference sequence). The CDR3 runs 11 residues. The CDR3 DNA reads as TGTGCCAGCATAGGGGAAGAGACCCAGTACTTC. Translated: CASIGEETQYF.

V and J are TRBV5-4 and TRBJ2-3; weak D call: TRBD1 (6 bases). Per germline, CDR1 SGHNT and CDR2 YYREEE (reference sequence). The CDR3 length is 17 residues. V lost 0 bases, J lost 0 bases, and 14 bases lay in between. CDR3 bases: TGTGCCAGCAGCTTGGGGGCCGGGACACGTAGCACAGATACGCAGTATTTT. This gives the protein CASSLGAGTRSTDTQYF.

V and J are TRBV19 and TRBJ2-3, with TRBD1 identical over 11 bases. J was trimmed by 7 bases and V by 7 bases; bases with no gene match: 7. The CDR3 runs 14 residues. Germline CDR1 and CDR2: LNHDA and SQIVND (reference sequence). DNA for the CDR3: TGTGCCAGTACCGTGGGACAGGGGGGGAATACGCAGTATTTT. It codes for CASTVGQGGNTQYF.

CDR3 residues: CASSGTDSEPQHF. CDR3 DNA: TGTGCCAGCTCCGGGACCGATTCGGAGCCCCAGCATTTT. The V and J genes are TRBV18 and TRBJ1-5; tentative D call: TRBD1 (5 bases). This CDR3 is built from 13 residues. Germline assignment: CDR1 KGHSH and CDR2 LQKENI. V was trimmed by 6 bases and J by 8 bases, leaving 14 bases between them.

This clone was observed once. The chain recombines TRBV2 with TRBJ1-1, with 7 bases identical to TRBD1. Unmatched junction bases numbered 15, after V lost 4 bases and J lost 1 base. The CDR3 has 18 amino acids. Germline-derived CDR1 and CDR2 are SNHLY and FYNNEI. The CDR3 sequence: CASSATGDSHHQNTEAFF. As DNA, the CDR3 is TGTGCCAGCAGTGCGACCGGGGACAGCCATCACCAGAACACTGAAGCTTTCTTT. Full variable domain (remainder filled in from reference TRBV2 and TRBJ1-1): EPEVTQTPSHQVTQMGQEVILRCVPISNHLYFYWYRQILGQKVEFLVSFYNNEISEKSEIFDDQFSVERPDGSNFTLKIRSTKLEDSAMYFCASSATGDSHHQNTEAFFGQGTRLTVV.

The CDR3 region is CASSLDRTGGEQYF. CDR3 sequence (DNA): TGCGCCAGCAGCTTGGATCGGACAGGGGGCGAGCAGTACTTC. This chain uses TRBV5-1 with TRBJ2-7, with 10 bases matching TRBD1. The CDR3 runs to 14 residues. From germline, CDR1 is SGHRS and CDR2 YFSETQ. V lost 0 bases, J lost 6 bases, and 3 bases stayed unmatched.

This clone is a singleton in its sample. J is TRBJ2-1 and V is TRBV4-1; D may be TRBD2 (6 bases). CDR3 length: 17 residues. Germline V gives CDR1 MGHRA, CDR2 YSYEKL. Trimming shortened V by 3 bases and J by 2 bases, and 17 bases separated the two germline ends. For the CDR3, the DNA is TGCGCCAGCAGCCACCCCTTTAGCGGTCCCCCCTACAATGAGCAGTTCTTC. Its protein product is CASSHPFSGPPYNEQFF.

As for this clone: The identical CDR3 is also encoded by other nucleotide sequences in the sample. The chain couples TRBV28 to TRBJ2-7; 7 bases map to TRBD2. Losses at the gene ends were 2 bases for V and 1 base for J; bases not matched to a gene: 2. Germline V gene sequence: CDR1 MDHEN, CDR2 SYDVKM. This CDR3 has 14 residues. CDR3 loop: CASSLEGLSYEQYF. CDR3 nucleotide sequence: TGTGCCAGCAGTTTAGAGGGACTATCCTACGAGCAGTACTTC.

The V and J genes are TRBV7-3 and TRBJ2-1; D might be TRBD2 (6 bases). Trimming stripped 5 bases from V and 5 bases from J, with 13 bases between. This CDR3 comprises 14 residues. The germline gives CDR1 SGHTA, CDR2 FQGTGA. CDR3 bases: TGTGCCAGCAGCCCCGGGACTCGCCACAATGAGCAGTTCTTC. Its translation is CASSPGTRHNEQFF.